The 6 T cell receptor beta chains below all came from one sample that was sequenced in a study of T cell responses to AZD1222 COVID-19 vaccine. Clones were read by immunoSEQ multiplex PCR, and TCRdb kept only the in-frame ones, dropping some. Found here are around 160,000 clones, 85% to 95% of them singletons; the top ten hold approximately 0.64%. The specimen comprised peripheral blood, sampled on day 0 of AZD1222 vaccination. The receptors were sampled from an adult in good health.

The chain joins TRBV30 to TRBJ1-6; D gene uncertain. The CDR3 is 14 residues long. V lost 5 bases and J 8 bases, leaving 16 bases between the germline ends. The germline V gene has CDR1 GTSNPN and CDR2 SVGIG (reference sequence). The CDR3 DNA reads TGTGCCTGGGGTCAAGTGGGGTGGGATTCACCCCTCCACTTT. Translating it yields CAWGQVGWDSPLHF.

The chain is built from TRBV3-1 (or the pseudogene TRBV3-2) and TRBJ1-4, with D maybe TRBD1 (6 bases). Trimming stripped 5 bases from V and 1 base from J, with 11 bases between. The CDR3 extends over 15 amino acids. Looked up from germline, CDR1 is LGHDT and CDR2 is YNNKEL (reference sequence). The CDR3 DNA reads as TGTGCCAGCAGCTGGGGAGGGGGAACTAATGAAAAACTGTTTTTT. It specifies CASSWGGGTNEKLFF.

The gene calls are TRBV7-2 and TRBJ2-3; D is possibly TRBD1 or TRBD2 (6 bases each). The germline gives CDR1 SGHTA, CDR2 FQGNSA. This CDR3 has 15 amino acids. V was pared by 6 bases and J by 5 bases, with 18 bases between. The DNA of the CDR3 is TGTGCCAGCAGTCCACGGGGGCCTGTTCAAGATACGCAGTATTTT. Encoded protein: CASSPRGPVQDTQYF.

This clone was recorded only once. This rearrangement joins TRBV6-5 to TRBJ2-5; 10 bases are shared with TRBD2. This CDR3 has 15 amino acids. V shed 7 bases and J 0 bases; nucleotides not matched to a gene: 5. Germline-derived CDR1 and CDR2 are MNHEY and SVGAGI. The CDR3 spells CASIAAGGYQETQYF. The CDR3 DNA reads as TGTGCCAGCATCGCAGCGGGAGGGTACCAAGAGACCCAGTACTTC.

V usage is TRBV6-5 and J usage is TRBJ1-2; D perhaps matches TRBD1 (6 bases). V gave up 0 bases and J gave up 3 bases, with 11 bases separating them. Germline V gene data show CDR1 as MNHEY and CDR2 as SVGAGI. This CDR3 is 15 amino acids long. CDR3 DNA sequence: TGTGCCAGCAGTTACTCACAGGGACTCGACTATGGCTACACCTTC. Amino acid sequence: CASSYSQGLDYGYTF.

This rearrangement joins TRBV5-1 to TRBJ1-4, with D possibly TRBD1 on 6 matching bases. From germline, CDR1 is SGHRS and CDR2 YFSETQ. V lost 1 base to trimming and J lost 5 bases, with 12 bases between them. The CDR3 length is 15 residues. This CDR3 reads CASSLIPGGNEKLFF. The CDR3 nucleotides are TGCGCCAGCAGCTTGATCCCCGGGGGCAATGAAAAACTGTTTTTT. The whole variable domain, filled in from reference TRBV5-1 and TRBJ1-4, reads KAGVTQTPRYLIKTRGQQVTLSCSPISGHRSVSWYQQTPGQGLQFLFEYFSETQRNKGNFPGRFSGRQFSNSRSEMNVSTLELGDSALYLCASSLIPGGNEKLFFGSGTQLSVL.